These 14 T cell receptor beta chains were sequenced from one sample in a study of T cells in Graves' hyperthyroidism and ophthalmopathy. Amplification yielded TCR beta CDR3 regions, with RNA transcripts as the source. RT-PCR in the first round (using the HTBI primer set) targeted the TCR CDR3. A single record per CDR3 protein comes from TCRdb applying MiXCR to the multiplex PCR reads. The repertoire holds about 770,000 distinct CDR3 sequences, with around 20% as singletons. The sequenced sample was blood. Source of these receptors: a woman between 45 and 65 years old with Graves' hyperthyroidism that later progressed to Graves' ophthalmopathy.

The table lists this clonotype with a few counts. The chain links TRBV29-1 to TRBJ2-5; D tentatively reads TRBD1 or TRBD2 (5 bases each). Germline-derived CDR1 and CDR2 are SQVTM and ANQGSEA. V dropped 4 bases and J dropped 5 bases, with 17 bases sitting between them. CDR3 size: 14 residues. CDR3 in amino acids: CSVGGSDRRETQYF. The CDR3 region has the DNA TGCAGCGTTGGGGGGTCAGACAGAAGGGAGACCCAGTACTTC.

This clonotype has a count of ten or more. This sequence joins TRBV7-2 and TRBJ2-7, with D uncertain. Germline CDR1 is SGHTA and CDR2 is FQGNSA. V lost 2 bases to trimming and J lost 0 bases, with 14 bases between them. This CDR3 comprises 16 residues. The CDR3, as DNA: TGTGCCAGCAGCTTATATGGTCAGGCTAGCTCCTACGAGCAGTACTTC. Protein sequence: CASSLYGQASSYEQYF.

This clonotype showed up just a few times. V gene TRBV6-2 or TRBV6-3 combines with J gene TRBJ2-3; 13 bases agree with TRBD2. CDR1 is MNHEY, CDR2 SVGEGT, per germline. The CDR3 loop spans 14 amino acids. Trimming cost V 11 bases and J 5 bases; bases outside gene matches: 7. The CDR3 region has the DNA TGTGCCGGTACTAGCGGGGGGGAGGTAGATACGCAGTATTTT. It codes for CAGTSGGEVDTQYF.

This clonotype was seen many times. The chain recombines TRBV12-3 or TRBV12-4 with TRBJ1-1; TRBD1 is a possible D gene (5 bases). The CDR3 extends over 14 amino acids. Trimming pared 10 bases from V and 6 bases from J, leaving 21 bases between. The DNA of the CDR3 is TGTGCCATCAAGCTCTGGGGCACGATCCCTGAAGCTTTCTTT. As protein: CAIKLWGTIPEAFF.

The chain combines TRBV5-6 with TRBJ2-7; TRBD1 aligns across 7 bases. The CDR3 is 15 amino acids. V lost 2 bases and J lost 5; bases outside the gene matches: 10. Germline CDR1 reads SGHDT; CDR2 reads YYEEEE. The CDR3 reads CASSFTGTAIDEQYF. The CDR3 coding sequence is TGTGCCAGCAGCTTTACCGGGACAGCGATCGACGAGCAGTACTTC.

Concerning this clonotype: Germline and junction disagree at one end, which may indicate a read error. This CDR3 is CVSSLWDRQPYGYTF. Written as DNA, the CDR3 is TGTGTCAGCAGCTTATGGGACAGGCAACCCTATGGCTACACCTTC. V is TRBV5-6 and J is TRBJ1-2; 8 bases align to TRBD1. Per germline, CDR1 SGHDT and CDR2 YYEEEE. The CDR3 runs 15 residues.

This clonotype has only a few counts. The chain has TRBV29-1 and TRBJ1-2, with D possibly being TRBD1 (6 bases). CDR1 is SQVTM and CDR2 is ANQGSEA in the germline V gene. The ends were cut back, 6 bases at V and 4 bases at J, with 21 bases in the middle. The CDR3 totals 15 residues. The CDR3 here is CSVPDPGQIVYGYTF. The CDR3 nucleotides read TGCAGCGTGCCCGATCCGGGACAAATAGTCTATGGCTACACCTTC.

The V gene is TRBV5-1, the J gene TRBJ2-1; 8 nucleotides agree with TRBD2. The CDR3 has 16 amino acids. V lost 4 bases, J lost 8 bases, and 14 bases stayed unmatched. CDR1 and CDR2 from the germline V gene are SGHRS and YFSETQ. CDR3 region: CASSPGDGGGLDEQFF. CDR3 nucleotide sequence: TGCGCCAGCAGCCCCGGGGATGGCGGGGGGTTGGATGAGCAGTTCTTC.

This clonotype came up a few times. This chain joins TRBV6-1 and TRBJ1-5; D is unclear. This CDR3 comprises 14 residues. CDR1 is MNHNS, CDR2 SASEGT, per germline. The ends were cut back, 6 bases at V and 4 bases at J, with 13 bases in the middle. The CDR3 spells CASSVYGPNQPQHF. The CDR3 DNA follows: TGTGCCAGCAGCGTCTACGGGCCGAATCAGCCCCAGCATTTT.

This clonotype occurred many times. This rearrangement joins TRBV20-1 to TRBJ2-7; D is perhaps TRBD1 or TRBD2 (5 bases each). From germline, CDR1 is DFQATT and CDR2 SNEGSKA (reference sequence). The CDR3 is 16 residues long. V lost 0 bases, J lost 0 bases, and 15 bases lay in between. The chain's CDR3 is CSAREGVWGSSYEQYF. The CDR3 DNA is TGCAGTGCTAGAGAGGGGGTATGGGGGAGCTCCTACGAGCAGTACTTC.

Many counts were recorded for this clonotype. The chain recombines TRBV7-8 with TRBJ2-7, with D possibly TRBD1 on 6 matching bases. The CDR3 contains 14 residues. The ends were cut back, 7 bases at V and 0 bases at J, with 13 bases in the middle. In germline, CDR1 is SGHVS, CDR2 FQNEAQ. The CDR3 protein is CASTPRDTSYEQYF. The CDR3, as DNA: TGTGCCAGCACCCCCCGGGACACCTCCTACGAGCAGTACTTC.

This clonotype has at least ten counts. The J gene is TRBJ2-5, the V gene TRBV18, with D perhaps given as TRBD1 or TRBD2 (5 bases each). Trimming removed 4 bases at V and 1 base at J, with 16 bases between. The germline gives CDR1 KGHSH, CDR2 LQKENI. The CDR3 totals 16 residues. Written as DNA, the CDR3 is TGTGCCAGCTCACATGCCCAGGGACGGTCCCAAGAGACCCAGTACTTC. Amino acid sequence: CASSHAQGRSQETQYF.

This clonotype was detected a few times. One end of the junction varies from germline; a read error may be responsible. CDR3 coding DNA: TGTGCCAGCAGGGAAGAGTCCTACGAGCAGTACTTC. Protein: CASREESYEQYF. The chain joins TRBV6-1 to TRBJ2-7; D call uncertain. CDR3 length: 12 amino acids. Germline values: CDR1 MNHNS, CDR2 SASEGT.

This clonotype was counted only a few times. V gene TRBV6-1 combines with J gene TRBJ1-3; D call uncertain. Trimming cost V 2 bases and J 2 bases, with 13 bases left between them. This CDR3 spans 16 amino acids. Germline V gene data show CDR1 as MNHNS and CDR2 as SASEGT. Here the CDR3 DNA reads TGTGCCAGCAGTGAACTGGCAGGATTCCCTGGAAACACCATATATTTT. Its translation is CASSELAGFPGNTIYF.